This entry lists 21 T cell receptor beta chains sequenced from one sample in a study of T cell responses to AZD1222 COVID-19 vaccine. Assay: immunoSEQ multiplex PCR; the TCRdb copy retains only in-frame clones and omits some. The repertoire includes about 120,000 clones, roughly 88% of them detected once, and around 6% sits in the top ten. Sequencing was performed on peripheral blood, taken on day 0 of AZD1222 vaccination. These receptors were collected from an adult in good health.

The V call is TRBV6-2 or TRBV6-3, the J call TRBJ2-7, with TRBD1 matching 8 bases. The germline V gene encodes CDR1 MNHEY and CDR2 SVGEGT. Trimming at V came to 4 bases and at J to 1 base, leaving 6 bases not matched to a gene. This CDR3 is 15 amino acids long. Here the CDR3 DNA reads TGTGCCAGCAGTTGGAACAGGGGGTATTCCTACGAGCAGTACTTC. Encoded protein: CASSWNRGYSYEQYF.

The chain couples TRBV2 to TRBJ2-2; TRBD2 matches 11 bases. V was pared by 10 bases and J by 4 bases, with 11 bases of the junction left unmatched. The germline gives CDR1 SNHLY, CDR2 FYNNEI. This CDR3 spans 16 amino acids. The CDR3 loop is CATPRGLAGGTGELFF. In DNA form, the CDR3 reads TGTGCCACCCCTAGGGGGCTAGCGGGGGGCACCGGGGAGCTGTTTTTT.

The CDR3 loop is CASSRDTEAFF. The CDR3 coding sequence is TGCGCCAGCAGCCGAGACACTGAAGCTTTCTTT. The chain couples TRBV4-1 to TRBJ1-1; D is unclear. Germline V gene sequence: CDR1 MGHRA, CDR2 YSYEKL. Trimming cost V 4 bases and J 3 bases, with 3 bases left between them. The CDR3 runs 11 residues.

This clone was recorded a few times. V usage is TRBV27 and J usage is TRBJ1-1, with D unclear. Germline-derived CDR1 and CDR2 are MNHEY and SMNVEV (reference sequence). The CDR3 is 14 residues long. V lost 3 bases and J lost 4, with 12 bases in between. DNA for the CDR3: TGTGCCAGCAGTTTTCTCGGGCGTCTCACTGAAGCTTTCTTT. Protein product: CASSFLGRLTEAFF.

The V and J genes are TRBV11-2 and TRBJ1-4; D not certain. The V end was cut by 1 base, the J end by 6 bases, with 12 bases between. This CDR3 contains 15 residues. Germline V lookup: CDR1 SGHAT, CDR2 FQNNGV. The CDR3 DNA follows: TGTGCCAGCAGCTTAGGGCGGCGAGGGTATGAAAAACTGTTTTTT. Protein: CASSLGRRGYEKLFF.

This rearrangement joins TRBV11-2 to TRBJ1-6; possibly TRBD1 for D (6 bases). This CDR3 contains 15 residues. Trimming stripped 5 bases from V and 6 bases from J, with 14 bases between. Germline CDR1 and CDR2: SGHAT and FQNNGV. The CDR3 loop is CASSPITGRNSPLHF. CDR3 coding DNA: TGTGCCAGCAGCCCTATCACAGGGCGTAATTCACCCCTCCACTTT.

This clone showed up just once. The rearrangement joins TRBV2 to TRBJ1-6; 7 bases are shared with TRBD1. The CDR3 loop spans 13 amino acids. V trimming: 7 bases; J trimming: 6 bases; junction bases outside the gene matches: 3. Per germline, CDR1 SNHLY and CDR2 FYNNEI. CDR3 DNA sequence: TGTGCCAGCATGTACAGGGGTAATTCACCCCTCCACTTT. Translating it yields CASMYRGNSPLHF.

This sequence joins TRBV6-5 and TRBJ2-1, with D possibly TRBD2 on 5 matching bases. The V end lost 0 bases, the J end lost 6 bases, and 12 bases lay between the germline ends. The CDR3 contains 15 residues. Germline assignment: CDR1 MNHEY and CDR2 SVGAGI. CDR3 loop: CASSYSFSAFNEQFF. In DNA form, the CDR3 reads TGTGCCAGCAGTTACTCGTTTAGCGCCTTCAATGAGCAGTTCTTC.

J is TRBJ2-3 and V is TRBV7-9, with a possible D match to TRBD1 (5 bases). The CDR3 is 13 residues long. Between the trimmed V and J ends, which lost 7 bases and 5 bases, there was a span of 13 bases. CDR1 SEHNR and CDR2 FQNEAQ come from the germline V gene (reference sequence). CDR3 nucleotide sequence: TGTGCCAGCAAAGAACAGGTGGGAGATACGCAGTATTTT. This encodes CASKEQVGDTQYF.

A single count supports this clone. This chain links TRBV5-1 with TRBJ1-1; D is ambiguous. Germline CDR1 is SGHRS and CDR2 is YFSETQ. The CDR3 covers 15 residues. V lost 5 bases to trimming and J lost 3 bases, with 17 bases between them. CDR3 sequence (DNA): TGCGCCAGCAGTCTTGAACAGCCGCGGGACACTGAAGCTTTCTTT. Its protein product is CASSLEQPRDTEAFF.

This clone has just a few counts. The chain's CDR3 is CASSQDMNTEAFF. For the CDR3, the DNA is TGTGCCAGCAGCCAAGACATGAACACTGAAGCTTTCTTT. The rearrangement links TRBV12-3 or TRBV12-4 to TRBJ1-1; no reliable D call. Trimming left V 6 bases short and J 0 bases short, with 8 bases between. The CDR3 sequence is 13 residues long.

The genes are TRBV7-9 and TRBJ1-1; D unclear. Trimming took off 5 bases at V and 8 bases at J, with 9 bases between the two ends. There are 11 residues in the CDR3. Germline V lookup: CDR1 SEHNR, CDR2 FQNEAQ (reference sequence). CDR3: CASSRPGEAFF. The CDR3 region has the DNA TGTGCCAGCAGCCGCCCCGGGGAAGCTTTCTTT.

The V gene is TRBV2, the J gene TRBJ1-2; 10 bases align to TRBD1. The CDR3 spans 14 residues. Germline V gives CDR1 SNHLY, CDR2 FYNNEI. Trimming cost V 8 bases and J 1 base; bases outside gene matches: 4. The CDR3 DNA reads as TGTGCCAGCGGACAGGGGGTCGGTAACTATGGCTACACCTTC. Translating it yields CASGQGVGNYGYTF.

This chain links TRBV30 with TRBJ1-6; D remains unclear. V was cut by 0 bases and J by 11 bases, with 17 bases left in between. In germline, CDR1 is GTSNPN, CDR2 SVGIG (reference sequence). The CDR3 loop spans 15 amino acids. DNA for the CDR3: TGTGCCTGGAGTGTTAAGGACGGAGATAGCACACCCCTCCACTTT. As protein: CAWSVKDGDSTPLHF.

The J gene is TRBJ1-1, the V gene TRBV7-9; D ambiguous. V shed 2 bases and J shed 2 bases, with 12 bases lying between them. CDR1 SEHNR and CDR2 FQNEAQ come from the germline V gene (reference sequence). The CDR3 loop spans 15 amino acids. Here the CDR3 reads CASSLSGRINTEAFF. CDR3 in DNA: TGTGCCAGCAGCTTATCCGGACGGATTAACACTGAAGCTTTCTTT.

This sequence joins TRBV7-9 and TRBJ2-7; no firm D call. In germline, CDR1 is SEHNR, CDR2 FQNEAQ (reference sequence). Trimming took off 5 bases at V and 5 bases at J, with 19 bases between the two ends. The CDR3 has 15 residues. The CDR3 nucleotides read TGTGCCAGCAGCCCATGGGCGGTACCAATCAACGAGCAGTACTTC. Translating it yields CASSPWAVPINEQYF.

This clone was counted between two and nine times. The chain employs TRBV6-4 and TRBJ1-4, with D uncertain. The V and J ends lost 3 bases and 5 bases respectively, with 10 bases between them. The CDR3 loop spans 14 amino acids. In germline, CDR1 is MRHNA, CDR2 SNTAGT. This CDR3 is CASSEVAENEKLFF. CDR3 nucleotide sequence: TGTGCCAGCAGTGAAGTAGCGGAGAATGAAAAACTGTTTTTT.

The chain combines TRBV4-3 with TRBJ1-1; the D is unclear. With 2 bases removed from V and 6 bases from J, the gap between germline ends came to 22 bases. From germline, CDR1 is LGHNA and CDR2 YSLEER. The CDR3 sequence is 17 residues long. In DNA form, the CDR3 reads TGCGCCAGCAGCCAATCGCGGCGGGCGGACCGAGCGGCTGAAGCTTTCTTT. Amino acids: CASSQSRRADRAAEAFF.

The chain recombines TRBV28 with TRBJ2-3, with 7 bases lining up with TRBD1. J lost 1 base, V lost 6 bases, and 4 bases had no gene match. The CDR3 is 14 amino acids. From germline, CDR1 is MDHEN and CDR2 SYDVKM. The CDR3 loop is CASRPGTGTDTQYF. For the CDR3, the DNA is TGTGCCAGCAGACCCGGGACAGGCACAGATACGCAGTATTTT. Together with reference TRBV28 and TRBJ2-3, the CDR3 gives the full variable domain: DVKVTQSSRYLVKRTGEKVFLECVQDMDHENMFWYRQDPGLGLRLIYFSYDVKMKEKGDIPEGYSVSREKKERFSLILESASTNQTSMYLCASRPGTGTDTQYFGPGTRLTVL.

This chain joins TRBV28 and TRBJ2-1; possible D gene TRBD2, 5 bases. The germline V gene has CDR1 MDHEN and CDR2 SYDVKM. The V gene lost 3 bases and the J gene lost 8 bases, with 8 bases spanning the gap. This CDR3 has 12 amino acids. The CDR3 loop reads CASSFEGDEQFF. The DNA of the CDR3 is TGTGCCAGCAGTTTCGAGGGTGATGAGCAGTTCTTC.

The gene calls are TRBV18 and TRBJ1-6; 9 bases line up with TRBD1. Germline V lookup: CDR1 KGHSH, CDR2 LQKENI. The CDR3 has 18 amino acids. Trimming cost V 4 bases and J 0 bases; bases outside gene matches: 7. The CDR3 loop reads CASSHGQGPSSYNSPLHF. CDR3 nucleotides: TGTGCCAGCTCACACGGACAGGGGCCGAGCTCCTATAATTCACCCCTCCACTTT. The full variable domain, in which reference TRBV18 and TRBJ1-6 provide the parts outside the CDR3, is NAGVMQNPRHLVRRRGQEARLRCSPMKGHSHVYWYRQLPEEGLKFMVYLQKENIIDESGMPKERFSAEFPKEGPSILRIQQVVRGDSAAYFCASSHGQGPSSYNSPLHFGNGTRLTVT.